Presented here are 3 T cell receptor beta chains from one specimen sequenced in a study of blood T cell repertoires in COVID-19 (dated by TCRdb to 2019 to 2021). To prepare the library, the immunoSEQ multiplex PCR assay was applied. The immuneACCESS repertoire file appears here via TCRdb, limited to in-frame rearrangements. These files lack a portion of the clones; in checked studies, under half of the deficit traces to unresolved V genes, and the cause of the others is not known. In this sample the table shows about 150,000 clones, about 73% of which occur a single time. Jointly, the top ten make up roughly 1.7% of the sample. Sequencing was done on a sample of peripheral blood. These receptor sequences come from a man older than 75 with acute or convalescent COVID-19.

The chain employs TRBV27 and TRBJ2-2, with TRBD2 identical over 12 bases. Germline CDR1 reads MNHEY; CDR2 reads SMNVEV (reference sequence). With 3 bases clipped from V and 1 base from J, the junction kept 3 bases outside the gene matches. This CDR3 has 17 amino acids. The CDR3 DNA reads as TGTGCCAGCAGTTTGGTACTAGCGGGGGGGAACACCGGGGAGCTGTTTTTT. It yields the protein CASSLVLAGGNTGELFF.

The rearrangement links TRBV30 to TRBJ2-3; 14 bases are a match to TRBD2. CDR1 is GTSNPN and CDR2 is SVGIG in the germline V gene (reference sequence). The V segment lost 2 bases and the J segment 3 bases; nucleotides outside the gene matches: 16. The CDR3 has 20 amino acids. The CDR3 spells CAWSLPKGLAGASGTDTQYF. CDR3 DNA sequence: TGTGCCTGGAGTCTTCCAAAGGGACTAGCGGGGGCCTCAGGAACAGATACGCAGTATTTT.

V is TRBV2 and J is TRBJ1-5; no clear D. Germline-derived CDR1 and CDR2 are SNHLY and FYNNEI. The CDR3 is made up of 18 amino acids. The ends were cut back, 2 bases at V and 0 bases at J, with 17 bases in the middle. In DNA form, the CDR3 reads TGTGCCAGCAGTGAACCCCGACTCGGGGTAAATAGCAATCAGCCCCAGCATTTT. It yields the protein CASSEPRLGVNSNQPQHF.